These T cell receptor beta chains were read from a single sample in a study of CD8+ T cells in alopecia areata. Sequencing used immunoSEQ multiplex PCR; TCRdb keeps in-frame clones, though not all of them. The sample holds around 290,000 clones; more than 45% are singletons and the top ten take roughly 1.8%. Specimen: CD4+ T cells sorted from blood, collected at week 24, from a patient treated with tofacitinib. These receptors were collected from a human donor with alopecia areata. The CDR3 runs from the conserved cysteine through the conserved F or W. Each record gives: clone size, V gene, J gene, D gene, CDR3 protein, CDR3 DNA. The D gene is left open where the match is weak. Clone size is shown for a subset of rows, as once, few, many or a class of expanded clone.

NA	TRBV29-1	TRBJ1-5	NA	CSVAWGPDQPQHF	TGCAGCGTTGCCTGGGGGCCGGATCAGCCCCAGCATTTT
NA	TRBV9	TRBJ2-2	NA	CASSVEGEHTGELFF	TGTGCCAGCAGCGTAGAGGGGGAGCACACCGGGGAGCTGTTTTTT
NA	TRBV11-2	TRBJ1-1	NA	CASSSGRAFF	TGTGCCAGCAGTAGCGGACGAGCTTTCTTT
few	TRBV30	TRBJ2-7	NA	CAWSVRIGMASPEGEQYF	TGTGCCTGGAGTGTTAGGATTGGGATGGCCTCACCCGAAGGTGAGCAGTACTTC
NA	TRBV5-6	TRBJ2-7	NA	CASSLDSGTYEQYF	TGTGCCAGCAGCTTGGATTCAGGAACCTACGAGCAGTACTTC
NA	TRBV30	TRBJ2-3	NA	CAWSVTTGVADTQYF	TGTGCCTGGAGTGTGACCACGGGGGTCGCAGATACGCAGTATTTT
NA	TRBV6-5	TRBJ1-5	NA	CASSLSPPGPQHF	TGTGCCAGCAGTTTGTCGCCACCGGGGCCCCAGCATTTT
NA	TRBV11-2	TRBJ2-3	NA	CASSRGRTSTDTQYF	TGTGCCAGCAGCAGGGGACGGACCAGCACAGATACGCAGTATTTT
NA	TRBV4-2	TRBJ2-3	NA	CASSPRRRSDTDTQYF	TGTGCCAGCAGCCCTCGCCGGAGGAGCGACACAGATACGCAGTATTTT
once	TRBV5-6	TRBJ1-5	NA	CASSFRSPTNQPQHF	TGTGCCAGCAGCTTTCGGAGTCCCACCAATCAGCCCCAGCATTTT
NA	TRBV7-9	TRBJ1-5	NA	CASSSGDYSNQPQHF	TGTGCCAGCAGCTCGGGGGATTATAGCAATCAGCCCCAGCATTTT
few	TRBV6-5	TRBJ1-1	NA	CASRPSAALNTEAFF	NA
NA	TRBV30	TRBJ2-2	NA	CAWSVLANTGELFF	TGTGCCTGGAGTGTACTCGCGAACACCGGGGAGCTGTTTTTT
NA	TRBV9	TRBJ1-1	NA	CASSVEPETEGFF	TGTGCCAGCAGCGTAGAACCGGAGACAGAGGGATTCTTT
NA	TRBV30	TRBJ1-3	NA	CAWSFSGNTIYF	TGTGCCTGGAGTTTCTCTGGAAACACCATATATTTT
few	TRBV7-2	TRBJ1-4	NA	CAITGSVGEKLFF	TGTGCCATCACGGGTTCAGTGGGTGAAAAACTGTTTTTT